The 13 T cell receptor beta chains presented below share a single source sample, sequenced in a study of blood T cell repertoires in COVID-19. Generated by immunoSEQ multiplex PCR, the TCRdb table keeps only in-frame clones and is missing some. The sample yields 150,000 to 160,000 clones, approximately 80% seen once. Sequenced material: peripheral blood. These TCRs come from a woman aged 50 to 65 with acute or convalescent COVID-19.

This chain uses TRBV5-1 with TRBJ1-3; a weak D match, TRBD1 (6 bases). Germline assignment: CDR1 SGHRS and CDR2 YFSETQ. The CDR3 loop spans 17 amino acids. Trimming stripped 0 bases from V and 0 bases from J, with 13 bases between. In DNA form, the CDR3 reads TGCGCCAGCAGCTTGGCCGGGACAACAGACTCTGGAAACACCATATATTTT. It codes for CASSLAGTTDSGNTIYF.

This CDR3 reads CASSGSTTGSYEQYF. The CDR3 region has the DNA TGCGCCAGCAGCGGATCAACGACAGGCTCCTACGAGCAGTACTTC. V and J are TRBV5-1 and TRBJ2-7, with D perhaps matching TRBD1 (6 bases). Per the germline V gene, CDR1 is SGHRS and CDR2 is YFSETQ. This CDR3 has 15 amino acids. The germline V and J ends were trimmed by 4 bases and 0 bases, with 14 bases remaining between them.

The V and J genes are TRBV6-2 or TRBV6-3 and TRBJ2-7; 8 nucleotides line up with TRBD2. Germline V gene data show CDR1 as MNHEY and CDR2 as SVGEGT. This CDR3 has 16 amino acids. V shed 5 bases and J 3 bases; nucleotides not matched to a gene: 12. The CDR3: CASSRRGTRPSYEQYF. Written as DNA, the CDR3 is TGTGCCAGCAGTAGACGCGGGACTAGACCCAGCTACGAGCAGTACTTC.

The gene calls are TRBV5-1 and TRBJ2-1, with 8 bases that match TRBD2. The V gene end was trimmed by 3 bases and the J gene end by 7 bases; junction bases not matched to a gene: 9. The CDR3 has 15 residues. CDR1 and CDR2 from the germline V gene are SGHRS and YFSETQ. As DNA, the CDR3 is TGCGCCAGCAGCTCTGGACTAGCCGGGGGGAATGAGCAGTTCTTC. Protein product: CASSSGLAGGNEQFF.

This chain links TRBV29-1 with TRBJ2-3; 8 bases agree with TRBD2. The germline V gene has CDR1 SQVTM and CDR2 ANQGSEA. The CDR3 is made up of 16 amino acids. V trimming: 3 bases; J trimming: 3 bases; junction bases outside the gene matches: 11. CDR3 nucleotide sequence: TGCAGCGTTGATTCCCGGGCGGGGGGCCGGACAGATACGCAGTATTTT. It translates to CSVDSRAGGRTDTQYF.

The chain carries TRBV2 and TRBJ1-4; 7 nucleotides line up with TRBD1. The trim removed 5 bases at V and 1 base at J, leaving 4 bases unmatched. This CDR3 comprises 15 residues. The germline V gene has CDR1 SNHLY and CDR2 FYNNEI. For the CDR3, the DNA is TGTGCCAGCAGTTCGACAGGGCTAACTAATGAAAAACTGTTTTTT. It is translated as CASSSTGLTNEKLFF.

The J gene is TRBJ2-3, the V gene TRBV7-3; 7 nucleotides agree with TRBD1. V dropped 5 bases and J dropped 6; count of bases not matched to a gene: 8. CDR1 and CDR2 from the germline V gene are SGHTA and FQGTGA. The CDR3 is 14 residues long. The CDR3 DNA reads TGTGCCAGCAGCGCGAGGGGGCCGGCCGATACGCAGTATTTT. This translates into CASSARGPADTQYF.

The genes are TRBV9 and TRBJ2-3, with 9 bases fitting TRBD2. CDR1 and CDR2 (germline): SGDLS, YYNGEE. Germline trimming cut 8 bases from V and 4 bases from J; bases unmatched to any gene: 14. CDR3 length: 16 residues. CDR3 DNA sequence: TGTGCCAGTAACCAAGCAGGGCGGGGGGGCCCAGATACGCAGTATTTT. Amino acid sequence: CASNQAGRGGPDTQYF.

This clone was seen a handful of times. The chain joins TRBV27 to TRBJ1-1; D is undetermined. CDR3 length: 14 amino acids. The V gene's germline CDR1 is MNHEY and CDR2 SMNVEV (reference sequence). V lost 4 bases, J lost 1 base, and 10 bases lay in between. Here the CDR3 reads CASSYYGGNTEAFF. The CDR3 DNA sequence: TGTGCCAGCAGTTATTACGGAGGGAACACTGAAGCTTTCTTT.

This chain links TRBV14 with TRBJ2-5, with D perhaps TRBD2 (7 bases). In germline, CDR1 is SGHDN, CDR2 FVKESK. V was cut by 1 base and J by 1 base, with 19 bases left in between. The CDR3 has 18 amino acids. The CDR3 DNA is TGTGCCAGCAGCCAAGCCAGAGGGGGGGGTTTCGGCCAAGAGACCCAGTACTTC. It translates to CASSQARGGGFGQETQYF.

The CDR3 here is CSVEAGQGQVSYGYTF. CDR3 nucleotides: TGCAGCGTTGAGGCCGGACAGGGGCAAGTTAGCTATGGCTACACCTTC. J is TRBJ1-2 and V is TRBV29-1, with 9 bases matching TRBD1. Losses at the gene ends were 3 bases for V and 4 bases for J; bases not matched to a gene: 12. The germline V gene encodes CDR1 SQVTM and CDR2 ANQGSEA. The CDR3 runs to 16 residues.

The chain employs TRBV3-1 (or the pseudogene TRBV3-2) and TRBJ1-1, with D possibly TRBD1 on 5 matching bases. Germline V gives CDR1 LGHDT, CDR2 YNNKEL (reference sequence). V gave up 0 bases and J gave up 1 base, with 15 bases separating them. The CDR3 runs to 17 residues. The CDR3 reads CASSQEWGSLGNTEAFF. The CDR3 region has the DNA TGTGCCAGCAGCCAAGAGTGGGGCAGCCTTGGGAACACTGAAGCTTTCTTT.

This clone was recorded once. The CDR3: CASSLWPGLNTEAFF. The CDR3 DNA reads as TGTGCCAGCAGTTTGTGGCCAGGGTTGAACACTGAAGCTTTCTTT. V is TRBV27 and J is TRBJ1-1; tentative D call: TRBD1 (5 bases). CDR1 and CDR2 (germline): MNHEY, SMNVEV (reference sequence). Trimming pared 3 bases from V and 0 bases from J, leaving 11 bases between. The CDR3 extends over 15 amino acids.